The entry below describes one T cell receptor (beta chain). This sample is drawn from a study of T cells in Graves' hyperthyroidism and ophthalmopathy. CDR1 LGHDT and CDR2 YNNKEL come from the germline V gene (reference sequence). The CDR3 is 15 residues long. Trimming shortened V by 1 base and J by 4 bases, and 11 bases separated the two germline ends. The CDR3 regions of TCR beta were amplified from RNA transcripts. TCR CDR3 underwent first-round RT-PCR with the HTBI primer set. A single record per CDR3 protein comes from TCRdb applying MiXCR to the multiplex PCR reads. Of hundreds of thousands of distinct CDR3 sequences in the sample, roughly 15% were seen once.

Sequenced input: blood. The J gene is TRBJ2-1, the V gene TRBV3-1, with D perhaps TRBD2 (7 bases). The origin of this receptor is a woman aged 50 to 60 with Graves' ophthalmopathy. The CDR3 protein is CASSQGKGGYNEQFF. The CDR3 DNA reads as TGTGCCAGCAGCCAAGGAAAGGGGGGGTACAATGAGCAGTTCTTC.